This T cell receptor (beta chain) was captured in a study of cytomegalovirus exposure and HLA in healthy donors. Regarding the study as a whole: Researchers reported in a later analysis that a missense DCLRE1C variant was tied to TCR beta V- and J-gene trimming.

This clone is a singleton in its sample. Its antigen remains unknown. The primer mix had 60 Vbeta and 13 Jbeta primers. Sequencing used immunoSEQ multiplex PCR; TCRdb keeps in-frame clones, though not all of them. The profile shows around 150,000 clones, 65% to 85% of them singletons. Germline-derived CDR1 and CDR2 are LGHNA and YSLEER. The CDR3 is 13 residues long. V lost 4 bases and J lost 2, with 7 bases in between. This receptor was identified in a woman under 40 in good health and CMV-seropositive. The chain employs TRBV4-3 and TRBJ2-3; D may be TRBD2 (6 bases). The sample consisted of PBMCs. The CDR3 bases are TGCGCCAGCAGCCCGGGGGTCACAGATACGCAGTATTTT. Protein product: CASSPGVTDTQYF.